This is a list of T cell receptor beta chains from one sample in a study of graft-versus-host responses after intestinal transplantation. Only in-frame clones appear in the TCRdb table, and some are missing; sequencing was by immunoSEQ multiplex PCR. The sample consists of about 12,000 clones, approximately 93% of them appearing once. The specimen was PBMCs, collected around 1,000 days after intestinal transplantation. Receptors were obtained from a human patient who received an intestinal transplant, so some T cells may come from the graft donor. Each CDR3 is given with its conserved first and last residue. A D gene is named only where the DNA matches it firmly. For some rows the clone size is stated as once, few or many, or as a class when expanded; others skip it.

clone size,V gene,J gene,D gene,CDR3 length,CDR3 DNA,CDR3 protein
-,TRBV19,TRBJ1-2,TRBD1,15,TGTGCCAGTAGTATAACCGGACAGGTGCCCTATGGCTACACCTTC,CASSITGQVPYGYTF
-,TRBV7-6,TRBJ2-1,TRBD2,16,TGTGCCAGCAGCGGAAGGACTAGCGGGGGGGCCGATGAGCAGTTCTTC,CASSGRTSGGADEQFF
-,TRBV7-9,TRBJ1-1,TRBD1,14,TGTGCCAGCAGCCCCAGGGGGTTGAACACTGAAGCTTTCTTT,CASSPRGLNTEAFF
-,TRBV7-3,TRBJ2-3,TRBD1,17,TGTGCCAGCAGCTCCCAACCTACAGGGGGCAGGGCAGATACGCAGTATTTT,CASSSQPTGGRADTQYF
-,TRBV18,TRBJ1-3,-,13,TGTGCCAGCTCAACGGGAGATAGAAACACCATATATTTT,CASSTGDRNTIYF
once,TRBV19,TRBJ1-5,-,12,TGTGCCAGTAAGTTAAGAAATCAGCCCCAGCATTTT,CASKLRNQPQHF
-,TRBV11-3,TRBJ2-2,-,15,TGTGCCAGCAGCTTAGCGGGGGCGAACACCGGGGAGCTGTTTTTT,CASSLAGANTGELFF
-,TRBV7-8,TRBJ1-1,TRBD1,16,TGTGCCAGCAGCTTAGGCCGCTGGACAGGGCACACTGAAGCTTTCTTT,CASSLGRWTGHTEAFF
-,TRBV7-9,TRBJ1-2,-,13,TGTGCAACACCCGGTTTGTCGGGCTATGGCTACACCTTC,CATPGLSGYGYTF
-,TRBV6-6,TRBJ1-2,-,15,TGTGCCAGCAGTTACTATCTACAGGACCTCTATGGCTACACCTTC,CASSYYLQDLYGYTF
-,TRBV19,TRBJ1-1,-,15,TGTGCCAGTAAAGGTCTTGCGGGGTTGGGAACTGAAGCTTTCTTT,CASKGLAGLGTEAFF
-,TRBV12-5,TRBJ2-5,TRBD1,15,TGTGCTAGTGGTTTCGGGACAGCTATATGGGAGACCCAGTACTTC,CASGFGTAIWETQYF
-,TRBV7-2,TRBJ1-1,TRBD1,15,TGTGCCAGCAGCTTAGTCGGGACAGGGGCTCCTGAAGCTTTCTTT,CASSLVGTGAPEAFF
-,TRBV7-3,TRBJ2-7,-,14,TGTGCCAGCAGCTTTAGAACGGATTCCTACGAGCAGTACTTC,CASSFRTDSYEQYF
-,TRBV7-9,TRBJ2-1,-,11,TGTGCCAGCAGCCCGGACAATGAGCAGTTCTTC,CASSPDNEQFF
-,TRBV5-6,TRBJ2-1,TRBD2,16,TGTGCCAGCAGCTTGGGGCTAGCGGGGGCCTTCGGTGAGCAGTTCTTC,CASSLGLAGAFGEQFF
-,TRBV4-1,TRBJ1-5,TRBD1,18,TGCGCCAGCAGCCAATATTTCCCGGGACAGGGATCTAATCAGCCCCAGCATTTT,CASSQYFPGQGSNQPQHF
-,TRBV6-6,TRBJ1-1,-,14,TGTGCCAGCAAATTGGGACCGTTGAACACTGAAGCTTTCTTT,CASKLGPLNTEAFF
-,TRBV5-1,TRBJ1-3,-,16,TGCGCCAGCAGCTTGGCCAGGGGCGCGGTTGGAAACACCATATATTTT,CASSLARGAVGNTIYF
-,TRBV11-2,TRBJ2-1,TRBD2,14,TGTGCCAGCAGCTCCAGCGGGGACCTCTGGGGGCAGTTCTTC,CASSSSGDLWGQFF
-,TRBV6-5,TRBJ1-4,-,12,TGTGCCAGCAGTTCCCAAGGCGAAAAACTGTTTTTT,CASSSQGEKLFF
-,TRBV5-8,TRBJ1-2,-,16,TGTGCCAGCAGCTTGGTCGGTGGGGGGGCTGACTATGGCTACACCTTC,CASSLVGGGADYGYTF
-,TRBV11-2,TRBJ2-5,-,11,TGTGCCAGCACTCTACAAGGGACCCAGTACTTC,CASTLQGTQYF
-,TRBV2,TRBJ2-2,-,16,TGTGCCAGCAGTGAAATTCCGGCGGTTAACACCGGGGAGCTGTTTTTT,CASSEIPAVNTGELFF
-,TRBV5-4,TRBJ2-1,-,16,TGTGCCAGCAGCTGGCGTGGCGGCAGCTCCTACAATGAGCAGTTCTTC,CASSWRGGSSYNEQFF
-,TRBV6-6,TRBJ1-5,-,13,TGTGCCAGCAGTTATAATCCCGATCAGCCCCAGCATTTT,CASSYNPDQPQHF
-,TRBV6-5,TRBJ1-2,-,12,TGTGCCAGCAGTTACTTCAGGGGAACCTACACCTTC,CASSYFRGTYTF
-,TRBV15,TRBJ1-2,-,13,TGTGCCACCAGCAGAGGGGAGGGATATGGCTACACCTTC,CATSRGEGYGYTF
-,TRBV29-1,TRBJ1-1,-,14,TGCAGCGTTGTAGGGGGTAAGGGGGTGACTGAAGCTTTCTTT,CSVVGGKGVTEAFF
-,TRBV28,TRBJ2-6,-,12,TGTGCCTCCTCCTCTGGGGCCAACGTCCTGACTTTC,CASSSGANVLTF
-,TRBV5-4,TRBJ2-7,TRBD1,13,TGTGCCAGCAGCTTGACAGGGGGCTACGAGCAGTACTTC,CASSLTGGYEQYF
-,TRBV10-2,TRBJ1-1,-,12,TGCGCCAGCAGTGATGGTTCCACTGAAGCTTTCTTT,CASSDGSTEAFF
-,TRBV6-6,TRBJ2-7,-,14,TGTGCCAGCAGTTACGGCCAGGACCCCTACGAGCAGTACTTC,CASSYGQDPYEQYF
-,TRBV4-2,TRBJ2-2,-,17,TGTGCCAGCAGCCAAGAGGCTGGGACGAGACACACCGGGGAGCTGTTTTTT,CASSQEAGTRHTGELFF
-,TRBV10-2,TRBJ1-1,-,13,TGCGCCAGCAGTGACAGGGCGAACACTGAAGCTTTCTTT,CASSDRANTEAFF
-,TRBV7-9,TRBJ2-5,TRBD2,18,TGTGCCAGCAGCTTTGTGGCTAGCGGGAATAAACGGGGAGAGACCCAGTACTTC,CASSFVASGNKRGETQYF
-,TRBV18,TRBJ1-5,-,17,TGTGCCAGCTCACAATCTTCGCAGGAAGTTCGTTATCAGCCCCAGCATTTT,CASSQSSQEVRYQPQHF
-,TRBV5-1,TRBJ1-6,-,16,TGCGCCAGCAGCCCCCGGGACCTGAATATGAATTCACCCCTCCACTTT,CASSPRDLNMNSPLHF
once,TRBV6-6,TRBJ2-7,-,14,TGTGCCAGCAGCCGCCCCGGTGGGTCCTACGAGCAGTACTTC,CASSRPGGSYEQYF
-,TRBV6-5,TRBJ1-2,TRBD1,15,TGTGCCAGCACCAGAGCCTCGGGACAGGGCGGAGGCTACACCTTC,CASTRASGQGGGYTF
-,TRBV11-3,TRBJ2-1,-,12,TGTGCCAGCAGCTTAGAGGGGGGTGAGCAGTTCTTC,CASSLEGGEQFF
-,TRBV29-1,TRBJ1-2,TRBD1,13,TGCAGCGTTGATCCAGGGGGCAACTATGGCTACACCTTC,CSVDPGGNYGYTF
-,TRBV18,TRBJ1-1,-,14,TGTGCCAGCTCACCCGGGGGGTTCGGGACTGAAGCTTTCTTT,CASSPGGFGTEAFF
-,TRBV19,TRBJ2-2,TRBD2,15,TGTGCCAGTAGTACTCCGGGGGGGAACACCGGGGAGCTGTTTTTT,CASSTPGGNTGELFF
-,TRBV27,TRBJ1-1,-,15,TGTGCCAGCGCCACCAGGGGCAAGGTTAACACTGAAGCTTTCTTT,CASATRGKVNTEAFF
-,TRBV9,TRBJ1-3,-,13,TGTGCCAGCAGCGTAGGACCGGGGTACACCATATATTTT,CASSVGPGYTIYF
-,TRBV5-4,TRBJ1-1,-,15,TGTGCCAGCAGCACCCCAACACAGGGGAACACTGAAGCTTTCTTT,CASSTPTQGNTEAFF
-,TRBV5-8,TRBJ2-5,-,14,TGTGCCAGCAGCTTGGCCGGGGTTAGAGAGACCCAGTACTTC,CASSLAGVRETQYF
-,TRBV5-1,TRBJ1-1,-,16,TGCGCCAGCACCCCCGTGGGGCAGAGGGGGAGAACTGAAGCTTTCTTT,CASTPVGQRGRTEAFF
-,TRBV10-2,TRBJ2-6,TRBD2,17,TGCGCCAGCAGCGGGGGGACTAGCGGGGCTGGGGCCAACGTCCTGACTTTC,CASSGGTSGAGANVLTF
-,TRBV9,TRBJ2-7,-,15,TGTGCCAGCAGCGTAGGGGGAGACGGGTTCTACGAGCAGTACTTC,CASSVGGDGFYEQYF
once,TRBV10-3,TRBJ2-7,TRBD1,15,TGTGCCATCAGTGAGCCCCGGGACAGGGGCTACGAGCAGTACTTC,CAISEPRDRGYEQYF
-,TRBV29-1,TRBJ1-4,-,13,TGCAGCGTTGGGGGACCCCCTGGTGAAAAACTGTTTTTT,CSVGGPPGEKLFF
-,TRBV6-4,TRBJ2-7,-,9,TGTGCCAGCGGTTACGAGCAGTACTTC,CASGYEQYF
-,TRBV18,TRBJ1-5,-,14,TGTGCCAGCTCAAGACAGAATAGCAATCAGCCCCAGCATTTT,CASSRQNSNQPQHF
few,TRBV5-1,TRBJ2-7,-,12,TGCGCCAGCTACCTTTTTAGGAACGAGCAGTACTTC,CASYLFRNEQYF
once,TRBV5-1,TRBJ1-1,TRBD1,15,TGCGCCAGCAGCAAAAGACAGGGCGAGGGCACTGAAGCTTTCTTT,CASSKRQGEGTEAFF
-,TRBV5-2,TRBJ2-7,-,13,TGCGCCAGCAGCCAAGATGTGTCCTACGAGCAGTACTTC,CASSQDVSYEQYF
-,TRBV5-1,TRBJ2-1,-,14,TGCGCCAGCAGCTTGGTAGGCAGGGAGTTTGAAGAGTTCTTC,CASSLVGREFEEFF